Described below is a single T cell receptor (beta chain) sequence and its context. This clone was counted a single time. The antigen it binds to is not known. Nothing much larger sits one base from this clone, and base qualities are not available. Inclusive of the bounding cysteine and phenylalanine, the CDR3 is 12 residues long. Only CDR3 DNA is held: 36 bases, read in frame from base 1. The trim is 8 bases for V and 10 bases for J, with a gap of 17 bases between the germline ends. From a lookup of the germline V gene, CDR1 and CDR2 are MNHEY and SVGAGI. This sample was included in a study of T cell responses to AZD1222 COVID-19 vaccine (dated by TCRdb to about 2021). As for the study more broadly: AZD1222 recipients whose second dose came at about 4 weeks and those whose second dose came at about 12 weeks were combined into one group, since spike-specific TCR depth and breadth did not differ between the two schedules. A total of 233 trial participants underwent TCR sequencing, of whom under 220 had received two doses of AZD1222 and approximately 25 had received two doses of the MenACWY control vaccine. Enrollment into the trials was organized by age into subgroups of 18-55, 56-69 and 70-plus years, and those subgroups contained roughly 160, 29 and 62 TCR-sequenced participants, respectively. Overall study results and their limits: Epitopes outside the regions mutated in the B.1.351 and B.1.1.7 variants were reportedly recognized by nearly half of the unique spike-specific TCRs. The whole spike protein was spanned by vaccine-associated CD4 TCRs, and dominant responses were seen in regions 160-218 and 743-854. The 56-69-year group was small, and its depth increase did not reach significance, likely because of low power. Participants were mostly white British, with more females than males. The authors suggested clonal diversity may have been underestimated. Because no day 14 peak-response samples were available, repertoires were characterized only after the peak T cell response. Spike-specific TCR breadth and depth rose significantly after two AZD1222 doses compared with day 0 and with MenACWY recipients. Only a handful of AZD1222 recipients were SARS-CoV-2 seropositive at baseline, limiting conclusions about previously exposed vaccinees.

The time point label corresponds to: baseline before first vaccination. The vaccinee samples were drawn from two UK trials, COV001 and COV002, one of which was a single-blind randomized controlled phase 2/3 trial testing AZD1222 (ChAdOx1 nCoV-19) in healthy adults. For TCRbeta chain sequencing, PBMC samples were collected from trial participants at day 0 and at day 28 after the second dose. The CDR3 regions of human TCRbeta chains were subjected to immunosequencing. In the source study's methods: Repertoire TCRs were matched against a reference library of SARS-CoV-2-specific TCRs generated with the MIRA antigen-specificity platform. Breadth was defined as the fraction of unique TCRs that were SARS-CoV-2-associated. Depth was defined as the fraction of total T cells that were SARS-CoV-2-associated. Using the MIRA data, every spike-specific TCR was mapped to the spike region that the TCR reacted to and assigned to either a CD4 or a CD8 class. Log10-transformed breadth and depth values were compared by one-way ANOVA with Sidak's multiple comparisons tests. As stored in TCRdb, this immuneACCESS dataset retains in-frame rearrangements with V and J assigned. A fraction of the clones does not appear; measured against another copy, unresolved V genes explain less than half of the discrepancy, and the remainder lacks a known reason. For V, J and clone size, that table is used; D and trimming come from the DNA. Recorded for this sample are more than 90,000 clones; more than 85% of them occurred a single time. The ten largest account for 16% of the sample.

The specimen comprised peripheral blood, sampled on day 0 of AZD1222 vaccination. The source of this sequence is an adult in good health. The chain links TRBV6-5 with TRBJ1-1; D gene: possibly TRBD1, on 5 matching bases. The DNA is TGTGCCAGCTGGGGCCTGGCACTTGGAGCTTTCTTT. Its translation is CASWGLALGAFF.